This passage covers 29 T cell receptor beta chains from one sample sequenced in a study of metastatic and nonmetastatic thyroid tumors. With MiXCR, TCRdb reprocessed the PCR reads. Here the sample spans about 53,000 clones, more than 20% being singletons. All patients reached thyroid surgery having received no treatment beforehand. Sequenced input: blood. These receptors all stem from a female donor with papillary thyroid cancer or a benign thyroid nodule (not recorded which). Some clones in this sample may be carry-over from other donors' samples.

This clone was seen ten or more times. This sample includes further DNA sequences coding for the same CDR3. V is TRBV2 and J is TRBJ1-1, with D perhaps TRBD1 (5 bases). The CDR3 has 14 residues. The ends were cut back, 3 bases at V and 5 bases at J, with 13 bases in the middle. CDR1 SNHLY and CDR2 FYNNEI come from the germline V gene. The CDR3 spells CASSEGGGWTEAFF. CDR3 coding DNA: TGTGCCAGCAGTGAGGGGGGGGGATGGACTGAAGCTTTCTTT.

At least ten counts were recorded for this clone. This may be a read error: a much more frequent sequence differs by one nucleotide. The chain is built from TRBV20-1 and TRBJ2-1; D is possibly TRBD1 or TRBD2 (5 bases each). Germline CDR1 and CDR2: DFQATT and SNEGSKA (reference sequence). This CDR3 contains 15 residues. CDR3 residues: CSARDLGLAVNKQFF. Here the CDR3 DNA reads TGCAGTGCTAGAGATCTGGGGCTAGCAGTCAATAAGCAGTTCTTC.

This clone was picked up many times. The chain employs TRBV5-1 and TRBJ2-7, with 13 bases lining up with TRBD2. Trimming cost V 5 bases and J 0 bases; bases outside gene matches: 5. Germline V lookup: CDR1 SGHRS, CDR2 YFSETQ. CDR3 length: 16 amino acids. The CDR3 DNA follows: TGCGCCAGCAGTGGGGGACTAGCGGGAAACTCCTACGAGCAGTACTTC. This sequence encodes CASSGGLAGNSYEQYF.

This clone is medium-sized. The genes are TRBV4-1 and TRBJ2-7; 8 bases fit TRBD2. Germline trimming cut 0 bases from V and 6 bases from J; bases unmatched to any gene: 4. The CDR3 length is 14 residues. Germline loops: CDR1 MGHRA, CDR2 YSYEKL. The CDR3 is CASSQEREGVEQYF. CDR3 DNA: TGCGCCAGCAGCCAAGAACGGGAGGGAGTCGAGCAGTACTTC.

The rearrangement joins TRBV5-1 to TRBJ2-5, with a possible D match to TRBD2 (5 bases). CDR3 length equals 15 residues. CDR1 and CDR2 from the germline V gene are SGHRS and YFSETQ. V lost 2 bases to trimming and J lost 5 bases, with 16 bases between them. CDR3 residues: CASSFMVESGETQYF. The DNA of the CDR3 is TGCGCCAGCAGCTTTATGGTGGAGTCGGGGGAGACCCAGTACTTC.

CDR3 in DNA: TGTGCCAGCAGCCAGGCAGGGGAGAGTCAGCCCCAGCATTTT. Amino acids: CASSQAGESQPQHF. The gene calls are TRBV7-9 and TRBJ1-5; D may be TRBD1 (6 bases). This CDR3 is 14 amino acids long. Germline V gene data show CDR1 as SEHNR and CDR2 as FQNEAQ (reference sequence). Trimming cost V 5 bases and J 6 bases, with 14 bases left between them. Full variable domain (outside the CDR3, taken from reference TRBV7-9 and TRBJ1-5): DTGVSQNPRHKITKRGQNVTFRCDPISEHNRLYWYRQTLGQGPEFLTYFQNEAQLEKSRLLSDRFSAERPKGSFSTLEIQRTEQGDSAMYLCASSQAGESQPQHFGDGTRLSIL.

This clone was picked up a small number of times. The chain links TRBV6-1 to TRBJ2-7, with 7 bases matching TRBD1. V shed 3 bases, J shed 6 bases, and the junction held 11 bases outside the gene matches. From germline, CDR1 is MNHNS and CDR2 SASEGT. The CDR3 spans 15 residues. CDR3 protein: CASSEVGAGGVEQYF. CDR3 DNA: TGTGCCAGCAGTGAGGTCGGGGCAGGGGGTGTCGAGCAGTACTTC.

This clone was seen ten or more times. The chain uses TRBV4-1 and TRBJ2-4, with D unresolved. The germline CDR1 and CDR2 sequences are MGHRA and YSYEKL. There are 15 residues in the CDR3. Between the trimmed V and J ends, which lost 0 bases and 2 bases, there was a span of 8 bases. CDR3 DNA: TGCGCCAGCAGCCAAGAACAGATTACCAAAAACATTCAGTACTTC. It yields the protein CASSQEQITKNIQYF.

This clone was seen ten or more times. The chain employs TRBV24-1 and TRBJ1-2; 7 nucleotides agree with TRBD1. The CDR3 runs 15 residues. Trimming at V came to 7 bases and at J to 2 bases, leaving 9 bases not matched to a gene. Germline V gives CDR1 KGHDR, CDR2 SFDVKD. CDR3 sequence: CATSDPGTDNYGYTF. The CDR3 coding sequence is TGTGCCACCAGCGACCCGGGGACAGACAACTATGGCTACACCTTC.

At least ten counts were recorded for this clone. V is TRBV27 and J is TRBJ2-7; 8 bases match TRBD2. The CDR3 has 14 amino acids. With V trimmed by 6 bases and J by 3 bases, 7 bases remained unmatched. The germline V gene has CDR1 MNHEY and CDR2 SMNVEV (reference sequence). CDR3 sequence: CASRLAEGNYEQYF. The DNA of the CDR3 is TGTGCCAGCAGACTAGCGGAGGGGAACTACGAGCAGTACTTC.

There are many counts of this clone. The chain has TRBV18 and TRBJ1-2; TRBD1 is a possible D gene (5 bases). CDR3 length equals 14 residues. The germline V gene encodes CDR1 KGHSH and CDR2 LQKENI. V was shortened by 3 bases and J by 6 bases, with 14 bases between the two germline ends. CDR3: CASSPGLTGHGYTF. For the CDR3, the DNA is TGTGCCAGCTCACCGGGACTCACTGGCCATGGCTACACCTTC.

This clone was observed at least ten times. The chain carries TRBV6-1 and TRBJ1-5; D is unresolved. The CDR3 consists of 11 residues. Germline lookup yields CDR1 MNHNS and CDR2 SASEGT. V dropped 4 bases and J dropped 6 bases, with 4 bases sitting between them. The CDR3 DNA reads as TGTGCCAGCAGTGTGGGTCAGCCCCAGCATTTT. Protein product: CASSVGQPQHF.

This clone appeared many times. The gene calls are TRBV6-1 and TRBJ1-2; D remains unclear. This CDR3 has 14 residues. V was shortened by 3 bases and J by 7 bases, with 15 bases between the two germline ends. Germline V gene data show CDR1 as MNHNS and CDR2 as SASEGT. The CDR3 DNA reads TGTGCCAGCAGTGAGGCCAGACCCTCCTCTGGCTACACCTTC. The encoded protein is CASSEARPSSGYTF.

This clone came up many times. The V gene is TRBV10-1, the J gene TRBJ2-7; TRBD1 matches 9 bases. The CDR3 runs to 16 residues. After removal of 5 bases from V and 3 bases from J, the junction contained 11 bases not matched to a gene. Germline V gives CDR1 WNHNN, CDR2 SYGVQD (reference sequence). The CDR3 sequence is CASSPRPGQGNYEQYF. DNA of the CDR3: TGCGCCAGCAGTCCAAGACCGGGACAGGGAAACTACGAGCAGTACTTC.

This clone was observed a few times. This may be a read error: a much more frequent sequence differs by one nucleotide. The chain joins TRBV29-1 to TRBJ2-7; TRBD1 agrees at 8 bases. V lost 0 bases and J lost 5; bases outside the gene matches: 12. Germline CDR1 is SQVTM and CDR2 is ANQGSEA. The CDR3 is 16 amino acids. CDR3 amino acids: CSVEEGVRQGSNEQYF. CDR3 DNA sequence: TGCAGCGTTGAAGAAGGGGTGAGACAGGGGTCGAACGAGCAGTACTTC.

This clone was recorded at least ten times. This chain joins TRBV5-1 and TRBJ1-1; D unresolved. This CDR3 is 16 amino acids long. CDR1 and CDR2 (germline): SGHRS, YFSETQ. The V end lost 3 bases, the J end lost 6 bases, and 21 bases lay between the germline ends. The CDR3 DNA sequence: TGCGCCAGCAGCTATCTTTTGTCAGGTAAGGACGCTGAAGCTTTCTTT. Protein sequence: CASSYLLSGKDAEAFF.

This clone has ten or more counts. The V gene is TRBV7-3, the J gene TRBJ2-1, with D maybe TRBD1 (5 bases). Germline CDR1 SGHTA, CDR2 FQGTGA. The CDR3 spans 15 residues. V lost 3 bases to trimming and J lost 0 bases, with 9 bases between them. This CDR3 is CASSFQGTSYNEQFF. CDR3 bases: TGTGCCAGCAGCTTTCAGGGAACCTCCTACAATGAGCAGTTCTTC.

This clone was seen repeatedly, ten times or more. The genes are TRBV30 and TRBJ2-3; D ambiguous. CDR1 GTSNPN and CDR2 SVGIG come from the germline V gene (reference sequence). Trimming removed 4 bases from V and 2 bases from J, with 7 bases in between. This CDR3 spans 12 amino acids. CDR3 protein: CAWNTYTDTQYF. The CDR3 nucleotides are TGTGCCTGGAACACCTACACAGATACGCAGTATTTT.

This clone was seen many times. This chain joins TRBV10-2 and TRBJ2-4; D unresolved. V gave up 7 bases and J gave up 2 bases, with 15 bases separating them. Looked up from germline, CDR1 is WSHSY and CDR2 is SAAADI. The CDR3 is made up of 15 amino acids. In nucleotides, the CDR3 is TGCGCCAGCACCCCAGACCCTTCCACCAAAAACATTCAGTACTTC. This encodes CASTPDPSTKNIQYF.

The table lists this clone with many counts. The chain uses TRBV3-1 and TRBJ2-3; D is unresolved. The CDR3 runs 11 residues. Germline values: CDR1 LGHDT, CDR2 YNNKEL (reference sequence). Trimming removed 1 base from V and 4 bases from J, with 0 bases in between. The DNA of the CDR3 is TGTGCCAGCAGCCAAGCAGATACGCAGTATTTT. Translation gives CASSQADTQYF.

Ten or more counts support this clone. This chain uses TRBV20-1 with TRBJ2-3, with D maybe TRBD1 (6 bases). V lost 5 bases and J 3 bases, leaving 18 bases between the germline ends. The CDR3 has 15 amino acids. Germline V gene data show CDR1 as DFQATT and CDR2 as SNEGSKA (reference sequence). The CDR3 DNA sequence: TGCAGTGCTGGGGGCGGCGGGTCGATAACAGATACGCAGTATTTT. Amino acid sequence: CSAGGGGSITDTQYF.

This clone was recorded many times. The chain combines TRBV5-1 with TRBJ1-3; perhaps TRBD1 as D (6 bases). The germline gives CDR1 SGHRS, CDR2 YFSETQ. The CDR3 spans 15 residues. Trimming removed 4 bases from V and 0 bases from J, with 11 bases in between. The CDR3: CASSLGQISGNTIYF. The DNA of the CDR3 is TGCGCCAGCAGCCTAGGACAGATCTCTGGAAACACCATATATTTT. Based on the CDR3 plus reference TRBV5-1 and TRBJ1-3, the full variable domain is KAGVTQTPRYLIKTRGQQVTLSCSPISGHRSVSWYQQTPGQGLQFLFEYFSETQRNKGNFPGRFSGRQFSNSRSEMNVSTLELGDSALYLCASSLGQISGNTIYFGEGSWLTVV.

This clone occurred many times. V and J are TRBV18 and TRBJ2-7, with 8 nucleotides matching TRBD2. Trimming cost V 3 bases and J 1 base; bases outside gene matches: 2. The length of the CDR3 is 14 residues. Germline V gene lookup returns CDR1 KGHSH and CDR2 LQKENI. CDR3 loop: CASSPGLVSYEQYF. DNA for the CDR3: TGTGCCAGCTCACCGGGACTAGTGTCCTACGAGCAGTACTTC.

About this clone: A junction boundary mismatches the germline segment, possibly from a read error. The V and J genes are TRBV10-3 and TRBJ2-2; TRBD2 is a possible D gene (5 bases). The CDR3 has 16 residues. Germline V gene lookup returns CDR1 ENHRY and CDR2 SYGVKD. DNA of the CDR3: TGTGCCATCGGTGAGGGTCAGGCACTTTCCACCGGGGAGCTGTTTTTC. Its translation: CAIGEGQALSTGELFF.

A word on this clone: A much larger clonotype is one base distant, so this may be a read error. This chain joins TRBV12-3 or TRBV12-4 and TRBJ1-5; no reliable D call. The CDR3 loop spans 12 amino acids. V was shortened by 3 bases and J by 5 bases, with 5 bases between the two germline ends. CDR3 amino acids: CASSFSYQPQHF. CDR3 nucleotides: TGTGCCAGCAGTTTCTCGTATCAGCCCCAGCATTTT.

Points on this clone: Since a much larger clone is just one base distant, this may be a read error. V gene TRBV25-1 combines with J gene TRBJ2-7, with 7 bases lining up with TRBD1. The CDR3 is 11 residues long. From germline, CDR1 is MGHDK and CDR2 SYGVNS. This chain's CDR3 is CRDRSYYEQYF. In DNA, the CDR3 is TGTAGGGACAGAAGCTACTACGAGCAGTACTTC.

At least ten counts were recorded for this clone. This sequence joins TRBV7-8 and TRBJ1-3, with D unresolved. The ends were cut back, 1 base at V and 4 bases at J, with 5 bases in the middle. Germline V CDR1 and CDR2: SGHVS, FQNEAQ. This CDR3 is built from 13 residues. CDR3 in DNA: TGTGCCAGCAGCTTAGGTTCCGGAAACACCATATATTTT. Translating gives CASSLGSGNTIYF.

Comments on this clone: The junction departs from the called germline gene at one end, perhaps through a read error. The rearrangement joins TRBV3-1 to TRBJ2-2; 14 bases fit TRBD2. This CDR3 is 17 amino acids long. Germline-derived CDR1 and CDR2 are LGHDT and YNNKEL (reference sequence). CDR3 coding DNA: TGTGTCAGCATCCTCGGACTAGCGGGAGGTGGTACCGGGGAGCTGTTTTTT. Translated: CVSILGLAGGGTGELFF.

Of note for this clone: A much larger clone differs by one base, so this may be a read error. Additional DNA sequences in this sample encode the identical CDR3. V is TRBV12-3 or TRBV12-4 and J is TRBJ1-5; weak D call: TRBD1 (6 bases). V lost 5 bases to trimming and J lost 10 bases, with 18 bases between them. This CDR3 spans 14 amino acids. CDR3 residues: CASSVTGPGEPQHF. The CDR3 region has the DNA TGTGCCAGCAGTGTGACAGGTCCGGGGGAACCCCAGCATTTT.